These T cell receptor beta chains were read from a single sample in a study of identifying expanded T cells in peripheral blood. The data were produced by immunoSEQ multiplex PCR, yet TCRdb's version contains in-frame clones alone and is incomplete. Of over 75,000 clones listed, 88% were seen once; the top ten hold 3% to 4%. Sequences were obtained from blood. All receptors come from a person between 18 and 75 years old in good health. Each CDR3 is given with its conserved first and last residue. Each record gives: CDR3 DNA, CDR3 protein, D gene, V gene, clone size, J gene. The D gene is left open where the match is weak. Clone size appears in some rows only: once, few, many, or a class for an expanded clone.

DNA: TGTGCCAGCAGCCCAGCGGGAACAAATACGCAGTATTTT
CDR3: CASSPAGTNTQYF
D: TRBD2
V: TRBV11-2
size: NA
J: TRBJ2-3

DNA: TGTGCCAGCAGTTTAATAGACGGCAGGAGAACCGGGGAGCTGTTTTTT
CDR3: CASSLIDGRRTGELFF
D: NA
V: TRBV28
size: NA
J: TRBJ2-2

DNA: TGTGCCAGCAGCTTAACCGCAGGGACTGTTCCCTACGAGCAGTACTTC
CDR3: CASSLTAGTVPYEQYF
D: NA
V: TRBV7-3
size: once
J: TRBJ2-7

DNA: TGTGCCAGCAGCGAACGTCTAGCGGGAGTTACTGAGCAGTTCTTC
CDR3: CASSERLAGVTEQFF
D: TRBD2
V: TRBV9
size: NA
J: TRBJ2-1

DNA: TGTGCCAGCAGCTTAGCGGGAACAGGGCAAGCTGGGGCCAACGTCCTGACTTTC
CDR3: CASSLAGTGQAGANVLTF
D: NA
V: TRBV7-8
size: few
J: TRBJ2-6

DNA: TGTGCCAGCAGCTTAGTCGTCGATGGCAGGGGCTATCAGCCCCAGCATTTT
CDR3: CASSLVVDGRGYQPQHF
D: NA
V: TRBV7-9
size: NA
J: TRBJ1-5

DNA: TGTGCCAGCAGGGCTGGGGACAGTGCAGATACGCAGTATTTT
CDR3: CASRAGDSADTQYF
D: TRBD1
V: TRBV6-4
size: NA
J: TRBJ2-3

DNA: TGTGCCAGCGCACTAGCGGGAGGGCCCTACGAGCAGTACTTC
CDR3: CASALAGGPYEQYF
D: TRBD2
V: TRBV28
size: NA
J: TRBJ2-7

DNA: TGTGCCAGCAGTCAACGGGACAGGGCCTTCTATGGCTACACCTTC
CDR3: CASSQRDRAFYGYTF
D: TRBD1
V: TRBV6-1
size: NA
J: TRBJ1-2

DNA: TGTGCCAGCAGCCTTCCGGGACCCCTCTACTATGGCTACACCTTC
CDR3: CASSLPGPLYYGYTF
D: NA
V: TRBV5-6
size: NA
J: TRBJ1-2

DNA: TGTGCCAGCAGTGACGTAGCGGGGGCAGGAGATACGCAGTATTTT
CDR3: CASSDVAGAGDTQYF
D: TRBD2
V: TRBV6-4
size: NA
J: TRBJ2-3

DNA: TGTGCCAGCAGCCTGACAGGGGGACGCACTGAAGCTTTCTTT
CDR3: CASSLTGGRTEAFF
D: TRBD1
V: TRBV5-5
size: NA
J: TRBJ1-1

DNA: TGTGCCAGCAGTTTCCCCCCGGACAGGGGAAGTGGCTACACCTTC
CDR3: CASSFPPDRGSGYTF
D: TRBD1
V: TRBV28
size: NA
J: TRBJ1-2

DNA: TGTGCCAGCAGTTTCCTCTTTTCGATCGGACCACCTAATGAAAAACTGTTTTTT
CDR3: CASSFLFSIGPPNEKLFF
D: NA
V: TRBV28
size: NA
J: TRBJ1-4

DNA: TGCGCCAGCAGCTTGGCCAGCATTGCCTATAATTCACCCCTCCACTTT
CDR3: CASSLASIAYNSPLHF
D: NA
V: TRBV5-1
size: NA
J: TRBJ1-6

DNA: TGTGCCAGCTCACCGGGGAGTCCAGATACGCAGTATTTT
CDR3: CASSPGSPDTQYF
D: NA
V: TRBV18
size: NA
J: TRBJ2-3

DNA: TGTGCCAGCAGTATACAGCCCTATAATTCACCCCTCCACTTT
CDR3: CASSIQPYNSPLHF
D: NA
V: TRBV6-5
size: few
J: TRBJ1-6

DNA: TGTGCCAGCAGACAAGACAGGGCGAACACTGAAGCTTTCTTT
CDR3: CASRQDRANTEAFF
D: TRBD1
V: TRBV5-4
size: few
J: TRBJ1-1

DNA: TGTGCCAGCAGTTACTACAGGGGTGATGGCTACACCTTC
CDR3: CASSYYRGDGYTF
D: TRBD1
V: TRBV6-6
size: once
J: TRBJ1-2

DNA: TGTGCCAGCAGTTCTCGACAGCCTCCCCCCTATAATTCACCCCTCCACTTT
CDR3: CASSSRQPPPYNSPLHF
D: NA
V: TRBV28
size: NA
J: TRBJ1-6

DNA: TGCGCCAGCAGCTTGGGGGCTAGCGGAACCTACGAGCAGTACTTC
CDR3: CASSLGASGTYEQYF
D: TRBD2
V: TRBV5-1
size: NA
J: TRBJ2-7

DNA: TGTGCCAGTAACCTCGGTTGGGGAAATACAGATACGCAGTATTTT
CDR3: CASNLGWGNTDTQYF
D: NA
V: TRBV19
size: NA
J: TRBJ2-3

DNA: TGTGCCAGCAGTTACTCCACAGGGGGCTATGGCTACACCTTC
CDR3: CASSYSTGGYGYTF
D: TRBD1
V: TRBV6-6
size: NA
J: TRBJ1-2

DNA: TGCGCCAGCAGCCAGCGGGAGACAGGACAGGCCACCTTCATGCCGAGGGTCAATGAGCAGTTCTTC
CDR3: CASSQRETGQATFMPRVNEQFF
D: NA
V: TRBV4-1
size: once
J: TRBJ2-1

DNA: TGCGCCAGCAGAAATGGGAGGGCTTACTCCTACGAGCAGTACTTC
CDR3: CASRNGRAYSYEQYF
D: TRBD2
V: TRBV5-1
size: NA
J: TRBJ2-7

DNA: TGTGCCAGCAGCGTAGGCAGGGAATCTAGTAATTCACCCCTCCACTTT
CDR3: CASSVGRESSNSPLHF
D: NA
V: TRBV9
size: NA
J: TRBJ1-6

DNA: TGTGCCAGTAGTATGTTTCGTCAGGGGGGATCTGAAGCTTTCTTT
CDR3: CASSMFRQGGSEAFF
D: TRBD1
V: TRBV19
size: NA
J: TRBJ1-1

DNA: TGTGCCAGCAGCGTAGATGTAGGGGGCACCGGGGAGCTGTTTTTT
CDR3: CASSVDVGGTGELFF
D: NA
V: TRBV9
size: few
J: TRBJ2-2

DNA: TGTGCCAGCAGTTACGTTAGAGGGCGCCCCGCTGGGGAGCTGTTTTTT
CDR3: CASSYVRGRPAGELFF
D: NA
V: TRBV6-6
size: NA
J: TRBJ2-2

DNA: TGTGCCAGCACCCTCTCTGGTGGGGGCCATTCACCCCTCCACTTT
CDR3: CASTLSGGGHSPLHF
D: NA
V: TRBV7-3
size: NA
J: TRBJ1-6

DNA: TGTGCCAGCAGTGGGGGGGGACAGGGCTACGAGCAGTACTTC
CDR3: CASSGGGQGYEQYF
D: TRBD1
V: TRBV6-6
size: NA
J: TRBJ2-7

DNA: TGTGCCAGCAGGTCAGACAGGCCCACCGGGGAGCTGTTTTTT
CDR3: CASRSDRPTGELFF
D: NA
V: TRBV28
size: NA
J: TRBJ2-2

DNA: TGTGCCACCAACCCAGGACAGGGCGCAAATGAAAAACTGTTTTTT
CDR3: CATNPGQGANEKLFF
D: TRBD1
V: TRBV10-3
size: NA
J: TRBJ1-4

DNA: TGTGCCAGCAGCACCCGGCCCGCTAACTATGGCTACACCTTC
CDR3: CASSTRPANYGYTF
D: NA
V: TRBV5-4
size: NA
J: TRBJ1-2

DNA: TGTGCCAGCAGCTTGGTCCAGGGGGCAAACTATGGCTACACCTTC
CDR3: CASSLVQGANYGYTF
D: TRBD1
V: TRBV5-4
size: once
J: TRBJ1-2

DNA: TGTGCCAGCAGTTTAGGAGGGACACCGTACCAAGAGACCCAGTACTTC
CDR3: CASSLGGTPYQETQYF
D: NA
V: TRBV5-4
size: NA
J: TRBJ2-5

DNA: TGTGCCAGCAGACAGGGCTCCGAAAAACTGTTTTTT
CDR3: CASRQGSEKLFF
D: NA
V: TRBV28
size: NA
J: TRBJ1-4

DNA: TGTGCCAGCAGCGCGGGGGGACAGGGGTACGAGCAGTACTTC
CDR3: CASSAGGQGYEQYF
D: TRBD1
V: TRBV9
size: few
J: TRBJ2-7

DNA: TGCGCCAGCAGAGACCTAGCGAGAAGCTCCTACAATGAGCAGTTCTTC
CDR3: CASRDLARSSYNEQFF
D: NA
V: TRBV23-1
size: NA
J: TRBJ2-1

DNA: TGTGCCAGCAGCTCGAGACGGAGAAACATTCAGTACTTC
CDR3: CASSSRRRNIQYF
D: NA
V: TRBV5-6
size: NA
J: TRBJ2-4

DNA: TGCGCCAGCAGTAGTAGCGGGGTGGGGGAGCAGTTCTTC
CDR3: CASSSSGVGEQFF
D: TRBD2
V: TRBV5-1
size: NA
J: TRBJ2-1

DNA: TGCGCCAGCAGCTTGGGGAGTCAGGGTATGAGGTACACCTTC
CDR3: CASSLGSQGMRYTF
D: NA
V: TRBV5-1
size: NA
J: TRBJ1-2

DNA: TGCGCCAGCAGCCAAGAAGTGGGAGGGGCCTACAATGAGCAGTTCTTC
CDR3: CASSQEVGGAYNEQFF
D: TRBD2
V: TRBV4-3
size: NA
J: TRBJ2-1

DNA: TGTGCCAGCAGCCCCGGACAGGGCCTCCAAGAGACCCAGTACTTC
CDR3: CASSPGQGLQETQYF
D: TRBD1
V: TRBV5-4
size: NA
J: TRBJ2-5

DNA: TGCGCCAGCAGTGCCGAATCCTTCCTAGGGAGCACTGAAGCTTTCTTT
CDR3: CASSAESFLGSTEAFF
D: NA
V: TRBV10-2
size: NA
J: TRBJ1-1

DNA: TGTGCCAGCAGCGCACCAGTCCAATCTCCCAAGCGGGAGACCCAGTACTTC
CDR3: CASSAPVQSPKRETQYF
D: NA
V: TRBV9
size: NA
J: TRBJ2-5

DNA: TGTGCCAGCAGTTCCCCCGGCTTCAATGAGCAGTTCTTC
CDR3: CASSSPGFNEQFF
D: NA
V: TRBV7-2
size: NA
J: TRBJ2-1

DNA: TGTGCCAGCAGCCATGGCCCAGGACAGTTTTTCAGCGAGCAGTACTTC
CDR3: CASSHGPGQFFSEQYF
D: NA
V: TRBV5-8
size: NA
J: TRBJ2-7

DNA: TGTGCCAGCAGTCGTAGCCGGGGCGTTAGCAATCAGCCCCAGCATTTT
CDR3: CASSRSRGVSNQPQHF
D: NA
V: TRBV28
size: NA
J: TRBJ1-5

DNA: TGTGCCAGTAGTATACAGGGAGGAGTGGAGACCCAGTACTTC
CDR3: CASSIQGGVETQYF
D: NA
V: TRBV19
size: once
J: TRBJ2-5

DNA: TGTGCCAGCAGCCCCCCCGGACAGGACCTAGCTAACTATGGCTACACCTTC
CDR3: CASSPPGQDLANYGYTF
D: TRBD1
V: TRBV7-6
size: once
J: TRBJ1-2

DNA: TGTGCCAGCAGTTTAACACACCACTCTGGAAACACCATATATTTT
CDR3: CASSLTHHSGNTIYF
D: NA
V: TRBV6-5
size: NA
J: TRBJ1-3

DNA: TGTGCCAGCAGTTACTCCAGATACAATGAGCAGTTCTTC
CDR3: CASSYSRYNEQFF
D: NA
V: TRBV6-6
size: NA
J: TRBJ2-1

DNA: TGTGCCAGCAGACCTTCCGGGACTCCGATCTTACGGACCCAGTACTTC
CDR3: CASRPSGTPILRTQYF
D: NA
V: TRBV27
size: NA
J: TRBJ2-5

DNA: TGTGCCAGCAGTGACTCTGGTACCCTTGGGGATCAGCCCCAGCATTTT
CDR3: CASSDSGTLGDQPQHF
D: NA
V: TRBV6-4
size: once
J: TRBJ1-5

DNA: TGTGCCAGCAGTTTATTTTCGGACAACACCGGGGAGCTGTTTTTT
CDR3: CASSLFSDNTGELFF
D: NA
V: TRBV28
size: NA
J: TRBJ2-2

DNA: TGTGCCAGCAGCCCCGCCTACGAGCAGTACTTC
CDR3: CASSPAYEQYF
D: NA
V: TRBV2
size: NA
J: TRBJ2-7

DNA: TGTGCCAGCAGCTTGGATAGCGGGCAAGAGACCCAGTACTTC
CDR3: CASSLDSGQETQYF
D: TRBD2
V: TRBV5-4
size: NA
J: TRBJ2-5

DNA: TGCGCCAGCAGCTTTCAGGTCGGGAGTTCTGCAGATACGCAGTATTTT
CDR3: CASSFQVGSSADTQYF
D: NA
V: TRBV5-1
size: NA
J: TRBJ2-3